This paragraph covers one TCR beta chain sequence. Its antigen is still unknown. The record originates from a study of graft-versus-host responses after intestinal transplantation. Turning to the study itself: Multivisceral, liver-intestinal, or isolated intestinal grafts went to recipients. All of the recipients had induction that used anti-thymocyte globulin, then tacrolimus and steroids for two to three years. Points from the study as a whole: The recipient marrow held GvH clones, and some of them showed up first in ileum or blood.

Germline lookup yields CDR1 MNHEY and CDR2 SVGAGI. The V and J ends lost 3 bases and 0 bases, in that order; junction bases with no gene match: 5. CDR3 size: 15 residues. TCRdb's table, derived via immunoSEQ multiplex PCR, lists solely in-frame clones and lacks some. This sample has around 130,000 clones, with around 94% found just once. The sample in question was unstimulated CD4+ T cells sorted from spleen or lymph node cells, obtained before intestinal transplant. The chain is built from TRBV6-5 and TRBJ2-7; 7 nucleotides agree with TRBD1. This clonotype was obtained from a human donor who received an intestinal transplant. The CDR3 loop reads CASSYSGTASYEQYF. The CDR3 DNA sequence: TGTGCCAGCAGTTATTCCGGGACAGCCTCCTACGAGCAGTACTTC.